Sequencing of this T cell receptor (beta chain) was carried out in a study of blood T cell repertoires in COVID-19. Produced via immunoSEQ multiplex PCR; TCRdb's table is partial and in-frame only. This sample has about 110,000 clones; more than 75% occur once, and the top ten carry approximately 4%. V was cut by 4 bases and J by 6 bases, with 10 bases left in between. This CDR3 has 13 residues. The germline V gene has CDR1 LGHDT and CDR2 YNNKEL (reference sequence). The TCR was taken from a middle-aged man with acute or convalescent COVID-19. Sequencing was done on a sample of peripheral blood. The chain is built from TRBV3-1 (or the pseudogene TRBV3-2) and TRBJ2-4; the D gene is possibly TRBD1 (6 bases). The CDR3 here is CASSRTDGNIQYF. The CDR3 nucleotides are TGTGCCAGCAGCCGGACAGATGGAAACATTCAGTACTTC.